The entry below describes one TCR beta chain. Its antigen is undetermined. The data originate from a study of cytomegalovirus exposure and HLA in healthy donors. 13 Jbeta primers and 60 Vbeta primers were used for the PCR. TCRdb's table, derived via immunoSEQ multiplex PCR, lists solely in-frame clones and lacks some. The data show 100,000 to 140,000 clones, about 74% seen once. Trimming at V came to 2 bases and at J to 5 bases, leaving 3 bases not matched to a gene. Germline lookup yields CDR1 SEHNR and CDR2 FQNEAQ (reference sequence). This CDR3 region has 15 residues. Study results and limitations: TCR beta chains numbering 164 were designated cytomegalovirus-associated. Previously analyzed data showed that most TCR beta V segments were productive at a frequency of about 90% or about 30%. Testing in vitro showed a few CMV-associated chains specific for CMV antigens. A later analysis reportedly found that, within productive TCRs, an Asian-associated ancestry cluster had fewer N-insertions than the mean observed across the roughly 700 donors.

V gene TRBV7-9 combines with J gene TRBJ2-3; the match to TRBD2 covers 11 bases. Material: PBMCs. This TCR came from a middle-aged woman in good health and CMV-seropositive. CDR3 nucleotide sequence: TGTGCCAGCAGCTTAACTAGCGGGGGTTTAGATACGCAGTATTTT. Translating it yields CASSLTSGGLDTQYF.